Below, 20 T cell receptor beta chains from the same sample are listed, as sequenced in a study of cytomegalovirus exposure and HLA in healthy donors. Use of 60 Vbeta and 13 Jbeta primers characterized the PCR. Some clones are missing from TCRdb's copy, which holds only in-frame ones; the method was immunoSEQ multiplex PCR. The table records roughly 100,000 clones, over 65% of them present only once. The specimen sequenced was PBMCs. The receptors originated from a man aged 40-55 years in good health and CMV-seropositive.

To note about this clone: An end of the junction does not agree with germline; a read error may underlie this. This chain links TRBV5-8 with TRBJ2-4; possible D gene TRBD2, 7 bases. Germline V gene lookup returns CDR1 SGHTS and CDR2 YDEGEE. The CDR3 spans 16 residues. The CDR3 DNA is TGTGCCAGCAGCTTAGCCCTGAGTGGGGGGGCGAACAGTCAGTACTTC. Translated, it gives CASSLALSGGANSQYF.

V gene TRBV9 combines with J gene TRBJ1-3, with a weak D call TRBD1 (6 bases). The V gene's germline CDR1 is SGDLS and CDR2 YYNGEE. The CDR3 extends over 17 amino acids. Trimming cost V 4 bases and J 0 bases, with 17 bases left between them. This chain's CDR3 is CASSSGGSPSSGNTIYF. The CDR3 DNA reads as TGTGCCAGCAGCTCTGGGGGCAGCCCAAGCTCTGGAAACACCATATATTTT.

The chain links TRBV5-1 to TRBJ2-7; 9 nucleotides agree with TRBD1. The length of the CDR3 is 17 residues. CDR1 is SGHRS, CDR2 YFSETQ, per germline. The V and J ends lost 4 bases and 3 bases, in that order; junction bases with no gene match: 14. CDR3 nucleotides: TGCGCCAGCAGCCCACGTCCCGGGACAGGGACGGGCTACGAGCAGTACTTC. Its protein is CASSPRPGTGTGYEQYF.

The rearrangement joins TRBV5-5 to TRBJ1-2; D uncertain. The V end was cut by 5 bases, the J end by 0 bases, with 17 bases between. The CDR3 loop spans 16 amino acids. Germline V CDR1 and CDR2: SGHKS, YYEKEE (reference sequence). The CDR3 here is CASSSGALGANYGYTF. DNA of the CDR3: TGTGCCAGCAGTTCGGGAGCTCTGGGAGCTAACTATGGCTACACCTTC.

The chain has TRBV6-1 and TRBJ2-7, with TRBD1 identical over 10 bases. Per germline, CDR1 MNHNS and CDR2 SASEGT. There are 15 residues in the CDR3. J lost 3 bases, V lost 5 bases, and 7 bases had no gene match. The CDR3 reads CASSTRDRGYYEQYF. DNA of the CDR3: TGTGCCAGCAGTACCCGGGACAGGGGATACTACGAGCAGTACTTC.

The rearrangement links TRBV7-2 to TRBJ2-2; TRBD2 is a possible D gene (6 bases). This CDR3 has 14 residues. Per the germline V gene, CDR1 is SGHTA and CDR2 is FQGNSA. Trimming took 5 bases from V and 4 from J, leaving 11 bases between them. This CDR3 reads CASSLRDFTGELFF. The CDR3, as DNA: TGTGCCAGCAGCCTCCGGGACTTCACCGGGGAGCTGTTTTTT. The complete variable domain, with remaining parts taken from reference TRBV7-2 and TRBJ2-2, reads GAGVSQSPSNKVTEKGKDVELRCDPISGHTALYWYRQSLGQGLEFLIYFQGNSAPDKSGLPSDRFSAERTGGSVSTLTIQRTQQEDSAVYLCASSLRDFTGELFFGEGSRLTVL.

The V and J genes are TRBV5-1 and TRBJ1-1; 8 bases align to TRBD1. This CDR3 comprises 15 residues. CDR1 SGHRS and CDR2 YFSETQ come from the germline V gene. The V gene end was trimmed by 0 bases and the J gene end by 4 bases; junction bases not matched to a gene: 5. The CDR3 here is CASSLGTGRTTEAFF. In DNA, the CDR3 is TGCGCCAGCAGCTTGGGGACAGGGAGGACCACTGAAGCTTTCTTT.

This clone was seen only once. The chain recombines TRBV19 with TRBJ2-2; TRBD2 might be the D (5 bases). Germline values: CDR1 LNHDA, CDR2 SQIVND (reference sequence). The V and J ends lost 6 bases and 7 bases respectively, with 15 bases between them. This CDR3 region has 14 residues. In DNA form, the CDR3 reads TGTGCCAGTAGGGGAGTTCTATCGATCGGGGAGCTGTTTTTT. This gives the protein CASRGVLSIGELFF.

Regarding this clone: A junction boundary mismatches the germline segment, possibly from a read error. The V call is TRBV4-3, the J call TRBJ1-1; D perhaps matches TRBD1 (5 bases). The CDR3 totals 14 residues. Germline loops: CDR1 LGHNA, CDR2 YSLEER. The CDR3: CVSSQGQGIAEAFF. For the CDR3, the DNA is TGCGTCAGCAGCCAAGGGCAGGGTATCGCTGAAGCTTTCTTT.

This chain connects TRBV19 to TRBJ2-5, with 8 bases identical to TRBD2. The CDR3 has 13 residues. CDR1 is LNHDA, CDR2 SQIVND, per germline (reference sequence). V gave up 8 bases and J gave up 4 bases; unmatched junction bases: 6. The CDR3 protein is CASANLAGETQYF. As DNA, the CDR3 is TGTGCCAGTGCGAACCTAGCGGGAGAGACCCAGTACTTC.

This clone has just a few counts. V gene TRBV7-2 combines with J gene TRBJ2-1; 8 positions match TRBD2. Germline CDR1 is SGHTA and CDR2 is FQGNSA. V lost 1 base and J lost 4; bases outside the gene matches: 6. The CDR3 has 16 amino acids. The CDR3 DNA reads as TGTGCCAGCAGCTTAGACGGGGGGGGTAGATACAATGAGCAGTTCTTC. Its protein is CASSLDGGGRYNEQFF. Together with reference TRBV7-2 and TRBJ2-1, the CDR3 gives the full variable domain: GAGVSQSPSNKVTEKGKDVELRCDPISGHTALYWYRQSLGQGLEFLIYFQGNSAPDKSGLPSDRFSAERTGGSVSTLTIQRTQQEDSAVYLCASSLDGGGRYNEQFFGPGTRLTVL.

This sequence joins TRBV27 and TRBJ2-7; tentative D call: TRBD1 (5 bases). The CDR3 length is 13 residues. Germline CDR1 reads MNHEY; CDR2 reads SMNVEV (reference sequence). Between the trimmed V and J ends, which lost 3 bases and 2 bases, there was a span of 8 bases. The CDR3 nucleotides read TGTGCCAGCAGTTTTGGGGCAGCCTACGAGCAGTACTTC. This gives the protein CASSFGAAYEQYF.

This clone was recorded a few times. The chain carries TRBV4-3 and TRBJ2-2; no reliable D call. The CDR3 length is 13 residues. The V and J ends lost 1 base and 6 bases respectively, with 6 bases between them. The V gene's germline CDR1 is LGHNA and CDR2 YSLEER. In nucleotides, the CDR3 is TGCGCCAGCAGCCAAGGGCTAGCCGGGGAGCTGTTTTTT. This codes for CASSQGLAGELFF.

This chain joins TRBV19 and TRBJ2-3; 12 nucleotides line up with TRBD2. The CDR3 runs to 16 residues. After removal of 1 base from V and 3 bases from J, the junction contained 2 bases not matched to a gene. Germline-derived CDR1 and CDR2 are LNHDA and SQIVND (reference sequence). The CDR3 DNA follows: TGTGCCAGTAGTATAGGAGGGACTAGCGGGACAGATACGCAGTATTTT. It is translated as CASSIGGTSGTDTQYF.

V usage is TRBV28 and J usage is TRBJ1-2; D is possibly TRBD1 (6 bases). The CDR3 is 14 residues long. In germline, CDR1 is MDHEN, CDR2 SYDVKM. The V gene lost 7 bases and the J gene lost 8 bases, with 20 bases spanning the gap. The CDR3 here is CASTSGERLGGYTF. The CDR3 DNA sequence: TGTGCCAGCACCTCAGGGGAGAGGTTAGGAGGCTACACCTTC.

Comments on this clone: At one of its ends the junction is not consistent with the germline gene, which may arise from a read error. The rearrangement uses TRBV10-1 and TRBJ2-4; 8 positions match TRBD1. The CDR3 loop spans 19 amino acids. CDR1 WNHNN and CDR2 SYGVQD come from the germline V gene (reference sequence). The CDR3 sequence: CASNSSGTGPSRAKNSQYF. DNA for the CDR3: TGCGCCAGCAACTCCTCCGGGACAGGCCCTTCCCGAGCCAAAAACAGTCAGTACTTC.

This chain links TRBV25-1 with TRBJ2-7; no clear D. CDR1 is MGHDK, CDR2 SYGVNS, per germline. V shed 4 bases and J shed 2 bases, with 18 bases lying between them. The length of the CDR3 is 16 residues. CDR3 sequence (DNA): TGTGCCAGCAGTGTGGGTACGCGCGGAGTGGCCTACGAGCAGTACTTC. This sequence encodes CASSVGTRGVAYEQYF.

This chain connects TRBV7-6 to TRBJ2-1; D not certain. Germline CDR1 and CDR2: SGHVS and FNYEAQ. The CDR3 contains 11 residues. Trimming shortened V by 4 bases and J by 11 bases, and 9 bases separated the two germline ends. Written as DNA, the CDR3 is TGTGCCAGCAGCTCTAACGAGCAGCAGTTCTTC. Translating gives CASSSNEQQFF.

This chain uses TRBV9 with TRBJ2-5; TRBD1 is a possible D gene (6 bases). The end of the DNA is better explained by TRBJ2-7, so the J call may be wrong. The germline V gene has CDR1 SGDLS and CDR2 YYNGEE. The CDR3 covers 12 residues. CDR3 sequence: CASSETGYEQYF. The CDR3 region has the DNA TGTGCCAGCAGCGAGACAGGTTACGAGCAGTACTTC.

The CDR3 DNA follows: TGTGCCAGCAGCCTGGGGTTTTGGCTGAACACCGGGGAGCTGTTTTTT. Its protein product is CASSLGFWLNTGELFF. The chain carries TRBV5-6 and TRBJ2-2; unclear D gene. Germline lookup yields CDR1 SGHDT and CDR2 YYEEEE. CDR3 length equals 16 residues. Trimming removed 4 bases from V and 1 base from J, with 14 bases in between.